Reported below is one TCR delta chain. Antigen: not known. This entry belongs to a study of Vδ1+ human thymocytes. V was trimmed by 5 bases and J by 10 bases, leaving 26 bases between them. This CDR3 comprises 16 residues. CDR1 is TSWWSYY and CDR2 is QGS in the germline V gene. Thymocytes were sorted as CD3+ TCRVdelta1+ TCRVdelta2- after alphabeta T cell depletion. Whole-study results and caveats: Highly polyclonal TRG and TRD repertoires with Gaussian CDR3 length distributions appeared in thymus.

RNA was extracted from the cells and then reverse transcribed. Multiplex PCR used pooled V-gene forward primers and a constant-region reverse primer to amplify CDR3s. TCRdb reprocessed the multiplex PCR reads through CATT. Among roughly 50,000 delta-chain clones listed, around a sixth were seen once. The sample comprised Vdelta1+ gamma-delta thymocytes from the thymus. Regarding subset: FACS-sorted CD3+ TCRalphabeta- TCRVdelta1+ TCRVdelta2- thymocytes. This TCR derives from a boy in the first two years of life who had congenital heart surgery. The chain has TRDV1 and TRDJ1; D is possibly TRDD3 (6 bases). CDR3 bases: TGTGCTCTTGGGCCCCGGCCCTACGGAGGGGGAAGGGGACTCATCTTT. It is translated as CALGPRPYGGGRGLIF.